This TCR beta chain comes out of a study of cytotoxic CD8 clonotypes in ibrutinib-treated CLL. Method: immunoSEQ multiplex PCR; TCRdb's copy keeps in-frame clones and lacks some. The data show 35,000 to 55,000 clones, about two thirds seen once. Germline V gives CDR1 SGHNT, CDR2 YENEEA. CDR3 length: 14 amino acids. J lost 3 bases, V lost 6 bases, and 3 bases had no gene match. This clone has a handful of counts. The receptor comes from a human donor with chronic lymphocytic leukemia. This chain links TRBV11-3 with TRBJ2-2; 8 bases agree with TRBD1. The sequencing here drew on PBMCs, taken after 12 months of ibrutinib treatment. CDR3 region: CASRGTGHTGELFF. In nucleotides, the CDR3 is TGTGCCAGCAGAGGGACAGGCCACACCGGGGAGCTGTTTTTT.